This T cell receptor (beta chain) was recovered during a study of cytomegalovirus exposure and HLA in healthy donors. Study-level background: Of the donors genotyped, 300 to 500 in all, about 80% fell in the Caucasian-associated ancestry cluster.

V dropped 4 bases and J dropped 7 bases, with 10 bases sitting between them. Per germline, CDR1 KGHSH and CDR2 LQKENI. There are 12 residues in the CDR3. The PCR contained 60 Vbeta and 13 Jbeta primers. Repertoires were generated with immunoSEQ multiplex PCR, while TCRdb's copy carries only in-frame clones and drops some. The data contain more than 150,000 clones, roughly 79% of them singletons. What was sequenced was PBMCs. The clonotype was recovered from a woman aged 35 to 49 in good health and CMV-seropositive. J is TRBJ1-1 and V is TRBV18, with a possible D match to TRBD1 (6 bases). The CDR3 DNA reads TGTGCCAGCTCACTGACAGGCCTTGAAGCTTTCTTT. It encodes CASSLTGLEAFF.